Following are 10 T cell receptor beta chains from one sample sequenced in a study of cytomegalovirus exposure and HLA in healthy donors. The primer mix had 60 Vbeta and 13 Jbeta primers. TCRdb's copy holds only in-frame clones and misses some; the assay was immunoSEQ multiplex PCR. The sample consists of some 200,000 clones, about 81% of them appearing once. Material for sequencing was PBMCs. The receptor set was obtained from a young woman in good health and CMV-seronegative.

The rearrangement joins TRBV27 to TRBJ2-4; tentative D call: TRBD2 (5 bases). Germline-derived CDR1 and CDR2 are MNHEY and SMNVEV (reference sequence). Trimming stripped 2 bases from V and 11 bases from J, with 13 bases between. The CDR3 length is 13 residues. This CDR3 reads CASSLGSGGLQYF. As DNA, the CDR3 is TGTGCCAGCAGTTTAGGATCCGGAGGCCTTCAGTACTTC.

V usage is TRBV6-5 and J usage is TRBJ1-5; 7 positions match TRBD1. Germline V gene lookup returns CDR1 MNHEY and CDR2 SVGAGI. The V and J ends lost 2 bases and 5 bases, in that order; junction bases with no gene match: 6. This CDR3 is 15 amino acids long. This CDR3 reads CASSYEGAPDQPQHF. The CDR3 coding sequence is TGTGCCAGCAGTTACGAGGGGGCGCCGGATCAGCCCCAGCATTTT.

J is TRBJ2-3 and V is TRBV6-5; 9 bases map to TRBD2. V lost 6 bases and J lost 1; bases outside the gene matches: 5. Germline CDR1 is MNHEY and CDR2 is SVGAGI. There are 15 residues in the CDR3. This chain's CDR3 is CASSQPSGGTDTQYF. The CDR3 DNA reads TGTGCCAGCAGCCAACCTAGCGGGGGCACAGATACGCAGTATTTT.

This chain uses TRBV6-5 with TRBJ2-7, with D perhaps matching TRBD1 (5 bases). The CDR3 length is 15 residues. V lost 6 bases to trimming and J lost 2 bases, with 17 bases between them. From germline, CDR1 is MNHEY and CDR2 SVGAGI. The CDR3 here is CASRRQTLTTYEQYF. CDR3 DNA sequence: TGTGCCAGCAGACGACAGACACTCACTACCTACGAGCAGTACTTC.

V usage is TRBV6-1 and J usage is TRBJ2-7; TRBD1 aligns across 9 bases. Trimming took 7 bases from V and 3 from J; bases not matched to a gene: 10. The germline V gene encodes CDR1 MNHNS and CDR2 SASEGT. The CDR3 spans 15 residues. The CDR3 nucleotides are TGTGCCAGCAACCATGTCGGGACAGGGAACTACGAGCAGTACTTC. Amino acids: CASNHVGTGNYEQYF.

This rearrangement joins TRBV7-9 to TRBJ2-5; 8 positions agree with TRBD2. Germline V lookup: CDR1 SEHNR, CDR2 FQNEAQ (reference sequence). The length of the CDR3 is 15 residues. The J segment lost 1 base and the V segment lost 4 bases, leaving 5 bases of the junction unmatched. The CDR3 loop is CASSSGGATQETQYF. CDR3 in DNA: TGTGCCAGCAGCTCCGGGGGGGCGACCCAAGAGACCCAGTACTTC. The full variable domain, with the rest looked up from reference TRBV7-9 and TRBJ2-5, is DTGVSQNPRHKITKRGQNVTFRCDPISEHNRLYWYRQTLGQGPEFLTYFQNEAQLEKSRLLSDRFSAERPKGSFSTLEIQRTEQGDSAMYLCASSSGGATQETQYFGPGTRLLVL.

The chain links TRBV28 to TRBJ2-2; 12 positions agree with TRBD1. Germline trimming cut 7 bases from V and 7 bases from J; bases unmatched to any gene: 13. The CDR3 totals 17 residues. In germline, CDR1 is MDHEN, CDR2 SYDVKM. The CDR3 DNA sequence: TGTGCCAGCACCCTTTCTTCCGGGACAGGGGGCTACGGGGAGCTGTTTTTT. It is translated as CASTLSSGTGGYGELFF.

Concerning this clone itself: This sample also contains other DNA sequences that code for the same CDR3. The chain combines TRBV9 with TRBJ2-1; 9 bases map to TRBD2. In germline, CDR1 is SGDLS, CDR2 YYNGEE. The V segment lost 3 bases and the J segment 0 bases; nucleotides outside the gene matches: 1. This CDR3 is built from 15 residues. CDR3 sequence: CASSATSGSYNEQFF. CDR3 nucleotide sequence: TGTGCCAGCAGCGCGACTAGCGGCTCCTACAATGAGCAGTTCTTC.

CDR3 protein: CASSLPVGTSSYEQYF. The CDR3, as DNA: TGTGCCAGCAGCTTACCCGTTGGGACAAGCTCCTACGAGCAGTACTTC. The V gene is TRBV11-2, the J gene TRBJ2-7; D might be TRBD1 (6 bases). The CDR3 sequence is 16 residues long. Germline-derived CDR1 and CDR2 are SGHAT and FQNNGV. The germline V and J ends were trimmed by 2 bases and 0 bases, with 14 bases remaining between them.

The chain is built from TRBV9 and TRBJ2-1; TRBD1 matches 7 bases. The CDR3 totals 17 residues. Germline CDR1 SGDLS, CDR2 YYNGEE. V lost 4 bases and J lost 5; bases outside the gene matches: 15. The CDR3 here is CASSPEGRQGINNEQFF. DNA of the CDR3: TGTGCCAGCAGCCCCGAGGGGAGACAGGGTATCAACAATGAGCAGTTCTTC.